The 22 T cell receptor beta chains presented below share a single source sample, sequenced in a study of T cells in Graves' hyperthyroidism and ophthalmopathy. From RNA transcripts, TCR beta CDR3 regions were amplified. Carried out on the TCR CDR3, a first-round RT-PCR used the HTBI primer set. Each CDR3 protein is one row after TCRdb ran MiXCR on the multiplex PCR reads. Among about 600,000 distinct CDR3 sequences listed, more than 15% were seen once. Sequencing input: blood. These receptors were obtained from a woman in her thirties or forties with Graves' ophthalmopathy.

The table lists this clonotype with many counts. The chain couples TRBV12-3 or TRBV12-4 to TRBJ1-2; D is ambiguous. V was trimmed by 1 base and J by 2 bases, leaving 2 bases between them. The CDR3 contains 12 residues. As DNA, the CDR3 is TGTGCCAGCAGTTTAGGGAACTATGGCTACACCTTC. Encoded protein: CASSLGNYGYTF.

This clonotype has ten or more counts. The V call is TRBV2, the J call TRBJ2-7; the match to TRBD2 covers 11 bases. Trimming removed 6 bases from V and 6 bases from J; junction bases left unmatched: 7. There are 14 residues in the CDR3. Looked up from germline, CDR1 is SNHLY and CDR2 is FYNNEI. DNA of the CDR3: TGTGCCAGCAGGTACACTAGCGGGAGAGCCGAGCAGTACTTC. It codes for CASRYTSGRAEQYF.

This clonotype has more than one count but fewer than ten. The chain joins TRBV3-1 to TRBJ1-4, with unresolved D. V was pared by 4 bases and J by 3 bases, with 12 bases between. The CDR3 runs to 15 residues. Per the germline V gene, CDR1 is LGHDT and CDR2 is YNNKEL (reference sequence). The CDR3 protein is CASSLRRTSNEKLFF. The CDR3, as DNA: TGTGCCAGCAGCCTCCGCCGGACCTCTAATGAAAAACTGTTTTTT.

Points on this clonotype: The CDR3 carries no conserved terminal phenylalanine or tryptophan, so it likely arises from a read error. The chain carries TRBV7-8 and TRBJ1-6; D perhaps matches TRBD1 (5 bases). Trimming removed 6 bases from V and 5 bases from J, with 11 bases in between. This CDR3 spans 14 amino acids. CDR1 is SGHVS, CDR2 FQNEAQ, per germline. CDR3 nucleotide sequence: TGTGCCAGCAGATCGACAGCCGATAATTCACCCCTCCACTCT. Translating it yields CASRSTADNSPLHS.

This clonotype has a handful of counts. The chain recombines TRBV27 with TRBJ1-1; 9 bases are a match to TRBD1. The germline CDR1 and CDR2 sequences are MNHEY and SMNVEV (reference sequence). CDR3 length: 15 residues. The junction had 7 bases not matched to a gene; V was cut back by 5 bases and J by 3 bases. CDR3 protein: CASSPHRGLHTEAFF. The CDR3 nucleotides are TGTGCCAGCAGTCCCCACAGGGGGCTGCACACTGAAGCTTTCTTT.

Concerning this clonotype: Germline is not matched at one junction end, which may reflect a read error. The chain uses TRBV10-3 and TRBJ1-1, with 7 bases that match TRBD1. The V gene's germline CDR1 is ENHRY and CDR2 SYGVKD. The CDR3 has 14 residues. CDR3 sequence (DNA): TGTGTCATCAGTGGTTTGCAGGGGGTCACTGAAGCTTTCTTT. It codes for CVISGLQGVTEAFF.

V gene TRBV6-5 combines with J gene TRBJ1-1; D may be TRBD1 (5 bases). CDR3 length: 16 residues. Germline CDR1 reads MNHEY; CDR2 reads SVGAGI. Trimming pared 11 bases from V and 0 bases from J, leaving 22 bases between. CDR3 protein: CARISTPGAMNTEAFF. In DNA form, the CDR3 reads TGTGCCCGCATTTCCACACCCGGGGCCATGAACACTGAAGCTTTCTTT.

In its sample, this clonotype was seen a few times. The V and J genes are TRBV6-1 and TRBJ2-7; TRBD1 is a possible D gene (5 bases). V was trimmed by 6 bases and J by 6 bases, leaving 21 bases between them. CDR3 size: 15 residues. Per germline, CDR1 MNHNS and CDR2 SASEGT. Here the CDR3 reads CASRLTPAKGVEQYF. CDR3 in DNA: TGTGCCAGCAGATTGACCCCGGCCAAAGGGGTCGAGCAGTACTTC.

This clonotype was seen a few times. The V and J genes are TRBV28 and TRBJ1-5; D remains unclear. CDR1 and CDR2 from the germline V gene are MDHEN and SYDVKM. V lost 1 base and J 6 bases, leaving 7 bases between the germline ends. The CDR3 loop spans 13 amino acids. This CDR3 is CASSLFSFQPQHF. The DNA for the CDR3 is TGTGCCAGCAGTTTATTTTCTTTTCAGCCCCAGCATTTT.

This clonotype appeared a few times. The CDR3 is CASSEVKRGGENEQFF. Written as DNA, the CDR3 is TGTGCCAGCAGTGAAGTGAAGCGGGGTGGTGAAAATGAGCAGTTCTTC. This chain connects TRBV2 to TRBJ2-1; 7 nucleotides align to TRBD2. Germline CDR1 SNHLY, CDR2 FYNNEI. The CDR3 spans 16 residues. After removal of 1 base from V and 7 bases from J, the junction contained 10 bases not matched to a gene.

A single count supports this clonotype. This chain joins TRBV5-1 and TRBJ2-6; 9 nucleotides match TRBD1. The CDR3 totals 17 residues. CDR1 SGHRS and CDR2 YFSETQ come from the germline V gene. V lost 7 bases, J lost 7 bases, and 15 bases stayed unmatched. Here the CDR3 reads CASFKGQGVPRANVLTF. The CDR3 DNA sequence: TGCGCCAGCTTCAAGGGACAGGGAGTGCCTAGAGCCAACGTCCTGACTTTC.

Regarding this clonotype: It may be a read error: a sequence one base away is much more abundant. The chain couples TRBV18 to TRBJ2-7, with D perhaps matching TRBD1 or TRBD2 (6 bases each). CDR1 and CDR2 (germline): KGHSH, LQKENI. This CDR3 has 14 amino acids. CDR3 region: CASSIRQEGDEQHF. In nucleotides, the CDR3 is TGTGCCAGCTCAATTCGACAGGAGGGGGACGAGCAGCACTTC.

This clonotype has at least ten counts. V usage is TRBV5-1 and J usage is TRBJ2-1; 7 positions agree with TRBD1. Germline CDR1 is SGHRS and CDR2 is YFSETQ. The ends lost 6 bases at V and 6 bases at J; junction bases unmatched: 6. The CDR3 sequence is 13 residues long. The CDR3 nucleotides are TGCGCCAGCACCTCGGGACAGCCCAATGAGCAGTTCTTC. Its protein is CASTSGQPNEQFF.

The chain uses TRBV9 and TRBJ1-6; D is undetermined. V gave up 0 bases and J gave up 5 bases, with 12 bases separating them. The CDR3 sequence is 16 residues long. Germline V gene lookup returns CDR1 SGDLS and CDR2 YYNGEE. CDR3 sequence (DNA): TGTGCCAGCAGCGTAGGAGGCCAAACTCATAATTCACCCCTCCACTTT. It yields the protein CASSVGGQTHNSPLHF.

This chain connects TRBV6-5 to TRBJ2-1; 10 bases agree with TRBD2. CDR1 and CDR2 from the germline V gene are MNHEY and SVGAGI. With V trimmed by 2 bases and J by 10 bases, 11 bases remained unmatched. The CDR3 loop spans 16 amino acids. Here the CDR3 reads CASSYRVAGGVWEQFF. CDR3 in DNA: TGTGCCAGCAGTTACAGGGTAGCGGGGGGCGTATGGGAGCAGTTCTTC.

This clonotype was seen ten or more times. The chain's CDR3 is CSGWRSYNEQFF. CDR3 DNA sequence: TGCAGCGGCTGGCGGTCCTACAATGAGCAGTTCTTC. The chain has TRBV20-1 and TRBJ2-1; no clear D. From germline, CDR1 is DFQATT and CDR2 SNEGSKA (reference sequence). The CDR3 loop spans 12 amino acids.

There are a few counts of this clonotype. The V and J genes are TRBV10-3 and TRBJ2-1; D is perhaps TRBD2 (5 bases). The CDR3 is 12 amino acids. V lost 8 bases and J lost 6, with 11 bases in between. CDR1 and CDR2 from the germline V gene are ENHRY and SYGVKD. The CDR3 loop is CAISADFNEQFF. The CDR3 coding sequence is TGTGCCATCTCTGCGGACTTCAATGAGCAGTTCTTC.

The rearrangement links TRBV10-2 to TRBJ2-3; perhaps TRBD2 as D (6 bases). The CDR3 spans 16 residues. The germline V and J ends were trimmed by 8 bases and 3 bases, with 21 bases remaining between them. Germline V gene lookup returns CDR1 WSHSY and CDR2 SAAADI. The CDR3, as DNA: TGCGCCAGCTCACAAAAGGCCGGGACTTTGACAGATACGCAGTATTTT. Translating gives CASSQKAGTLTDTQYF.

This clonotype came up many times. V gene TRBV7-2 combines with J gene TRBJ2-1; D might be TRBD1 or TRBD2, each matching 6 bases. Trimming cost V 2 bases and J 12 bases, with 11 bases left between them. Germline loops: CDR1 SGHTA, CDR2 FQGNSA. The CDR3 has 12 amino acids. CDR3 sequence: CASSLFGGAQFF. The CDR3, as DNA: TGTGCCAGCAGCTTATTCGGGGGCGCGCAGTTCTTC. Filled out from reference TRBV7-2 and TRBJ2-1, the complete variable domain reads GAGVSQSPSNKVTEKGKDVELRCDPISGHTALYWYRQSLGQGLEFLIYFQGNSAPDKSGLPSDRFSAERTGGSVSTLTIQRTQQEDSAVYLCASSLFGGAQFFGPGTRLTVL.

About this clonotype itself: A much larger clonotype is one base distant, so this may be a read error. The gene calls are TRBV5-1 and TRBJ1-1; D uncertain. CDR3 size: 14 residues. Looked up from germline, CDR1 is SGHRS and CDR2 is YFSETQ. Trimming cost V 5 bases and J 4 bases, with 15 bases left between them. Here the CDR3 reads CASSMWVMSTEAFF. The CDR3, as DNA: TGCGCCAGCAGTATGTGGGTAATGAGCACTGAAGCTTTCTTT.

This clonotype turned up a few times. The chain employs TRBV18 and TRBJ2-3; TRBD1 matches 12 bases. The germline gives CDR1 KGHSH, CDR2 LQKENI. J gave up 4 bases and V 3 bases, and 8 bases lay outside the gene matches. There are 17 residues in the CDR3. The CDR3 DNA follows: TGTGCCAGCTCACCGTCCCGGGACAGGGGGCGCGCAGATACGCAGTATTTT. It is translated as CASSPSRDRGRADTQYF.

This clonotype appeared a few times. The chain recombines TRBV5-1 with TRBJ2-3, with 9 bases lining up with TRBD2. CDR1 SGHRS and CDR2 YFSETQ come from the germline V gene. There are 17 residues in the CDR3. V was pared by 1 base and J by 5 bases, with 11 bases of the junction left unmatched. CDR3 residues: CASSLKKLAGAGDTQYF. Here the CDR3 DNA reads TGCGCCAGCAGCTTGAAGAAGTTAGCGGGGGCTGGAGATACGCAGTATTTT. The variable domain in full, completed from reference TRBV5-1 and TRBJ2-3, reads KAGVTQTPRYLIKTRGQQVTLSCSPISGHRSVSWYQQTPGQGLQFLFEYFSETQRNKGNFPGRFSGRQFSNSRSEMNVSTLELGDSALYLCASSLKKLAGAGDTQYFGPGTRLTVL.